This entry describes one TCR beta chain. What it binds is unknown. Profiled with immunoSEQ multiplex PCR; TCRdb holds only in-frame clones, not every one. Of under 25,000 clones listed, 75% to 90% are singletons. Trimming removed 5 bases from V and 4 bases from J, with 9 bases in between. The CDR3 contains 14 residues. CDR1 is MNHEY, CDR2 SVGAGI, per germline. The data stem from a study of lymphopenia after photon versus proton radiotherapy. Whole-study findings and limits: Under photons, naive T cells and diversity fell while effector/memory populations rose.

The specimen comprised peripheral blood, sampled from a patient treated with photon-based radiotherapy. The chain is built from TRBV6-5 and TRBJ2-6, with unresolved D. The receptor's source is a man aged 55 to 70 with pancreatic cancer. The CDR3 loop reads CASSPTTGANVLTF. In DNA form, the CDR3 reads TGTGCCAGCAGTCCGACAACCGGGGCCAACGTCCTGACTTTC.